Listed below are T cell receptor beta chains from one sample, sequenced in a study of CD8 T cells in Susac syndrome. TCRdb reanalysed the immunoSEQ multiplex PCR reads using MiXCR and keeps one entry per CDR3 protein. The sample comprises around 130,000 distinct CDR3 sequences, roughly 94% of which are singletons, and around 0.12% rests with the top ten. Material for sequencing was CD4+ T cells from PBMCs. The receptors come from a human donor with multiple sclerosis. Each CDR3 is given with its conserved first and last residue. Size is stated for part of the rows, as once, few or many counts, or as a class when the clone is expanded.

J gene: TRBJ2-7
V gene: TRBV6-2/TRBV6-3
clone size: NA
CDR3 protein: CASNPGIAAISYEQYF

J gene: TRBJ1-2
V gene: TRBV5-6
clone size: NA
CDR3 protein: CASSLGGPNYGYTF

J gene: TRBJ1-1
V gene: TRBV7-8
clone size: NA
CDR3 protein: CASSLVIGENTEAFF

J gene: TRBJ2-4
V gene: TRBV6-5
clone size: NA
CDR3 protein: CASSSSRELTKNIQYF

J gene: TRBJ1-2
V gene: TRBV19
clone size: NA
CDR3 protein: CASSERAGGYTF

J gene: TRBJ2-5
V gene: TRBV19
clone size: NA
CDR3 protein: CASRGTEETQYF

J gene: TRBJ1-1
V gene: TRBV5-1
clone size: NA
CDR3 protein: CASSSEGRTGSEAFF

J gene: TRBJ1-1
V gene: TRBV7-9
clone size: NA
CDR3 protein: CASQTGAVMNTEAFF

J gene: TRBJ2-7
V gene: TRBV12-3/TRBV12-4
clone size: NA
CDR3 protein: CASSSQGLSYEQYF

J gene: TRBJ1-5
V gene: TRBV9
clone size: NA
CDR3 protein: CASSVGEGTLGQPQHF

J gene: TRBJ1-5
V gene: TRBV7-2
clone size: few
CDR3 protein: CASSLEGGRNQPQHF

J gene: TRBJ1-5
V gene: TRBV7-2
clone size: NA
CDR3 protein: CASSSQGDQPQHF

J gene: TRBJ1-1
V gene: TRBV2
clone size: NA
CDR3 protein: CASGNTAYTEAFF

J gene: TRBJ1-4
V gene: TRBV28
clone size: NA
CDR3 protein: CASRNRTGGDEKLFF

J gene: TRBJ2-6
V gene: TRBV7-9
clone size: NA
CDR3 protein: CASSLSVPPLRSGANVLTF

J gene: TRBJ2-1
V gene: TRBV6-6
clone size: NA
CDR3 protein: CASSPARGIDNEQFF

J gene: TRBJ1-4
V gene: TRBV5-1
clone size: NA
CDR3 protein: CASSKDFLTNEKLFF

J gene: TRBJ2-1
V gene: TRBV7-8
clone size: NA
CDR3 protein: CASSFYSGVGPDEQFF

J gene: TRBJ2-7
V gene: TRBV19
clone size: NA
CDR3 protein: CASSMTGTAEQYF

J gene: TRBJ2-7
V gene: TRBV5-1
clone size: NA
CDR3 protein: CASSSKRDVYEQYF

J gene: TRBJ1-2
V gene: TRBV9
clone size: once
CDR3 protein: CASSARQGNGYGYTF

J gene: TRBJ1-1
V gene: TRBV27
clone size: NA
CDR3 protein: CASSLRSGGGTEAFF

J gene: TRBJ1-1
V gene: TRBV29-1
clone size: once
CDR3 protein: CSVATWTEAFF

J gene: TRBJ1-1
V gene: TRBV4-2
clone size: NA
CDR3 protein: CASSREQGNTEAFF

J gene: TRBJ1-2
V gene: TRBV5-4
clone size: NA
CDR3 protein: CASKKDSSYGYTF

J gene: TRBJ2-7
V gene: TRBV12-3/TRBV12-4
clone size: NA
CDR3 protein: CASSQDLAGLSYEQYF

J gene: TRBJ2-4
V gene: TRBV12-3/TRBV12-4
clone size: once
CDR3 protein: CASSLAENIQYF

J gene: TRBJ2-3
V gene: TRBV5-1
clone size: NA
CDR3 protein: CASSLGGTSGSDTQYF

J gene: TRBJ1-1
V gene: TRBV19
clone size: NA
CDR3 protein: CASRFVGGPNTEAFF

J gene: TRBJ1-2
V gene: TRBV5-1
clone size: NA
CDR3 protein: CASSPPGHNYGYTF